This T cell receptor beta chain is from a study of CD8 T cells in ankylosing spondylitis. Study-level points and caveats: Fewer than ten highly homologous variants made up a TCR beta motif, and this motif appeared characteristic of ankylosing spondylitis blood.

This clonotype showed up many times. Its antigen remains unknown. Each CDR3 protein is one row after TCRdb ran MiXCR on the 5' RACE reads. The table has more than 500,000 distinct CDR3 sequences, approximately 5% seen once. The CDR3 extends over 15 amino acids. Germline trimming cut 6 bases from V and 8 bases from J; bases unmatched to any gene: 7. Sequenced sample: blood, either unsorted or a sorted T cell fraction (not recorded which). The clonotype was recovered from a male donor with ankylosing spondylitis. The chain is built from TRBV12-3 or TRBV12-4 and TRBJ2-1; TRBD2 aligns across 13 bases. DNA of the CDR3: TGTGCCAGCAGCTTGCCGGGACTAGCGGGATATGAGCAGTTCTTC. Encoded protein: CASSLPGLAGYEQFF.